These T cell receptor beta chains were read from a single sample in a study of response to subunit inactivated influenza vaccine. Via MiXCR, TCRdb re-called the RT-PCR reads, giving one row per CDR3 protein. Among 400,000 to 650,000 distinct CDR3 sequences listed, 7.2% were seen once. The material was PBMCs from blood, obtained about 23 months after vaccination. These receptor sequences come from a man in his fifties or sixties who received an inactivated influenza vaccine. Each CDR3 is given with its conserved first and last residue. A D gene is named only where the DNA matches it firmly. Some rows have no size entry. The others give once, few or many, or a class for an expanded clone.

TRBV29-1	TRBJ2-1	TRBD2	many	TGCAGCGTTGCCGGGAGGGTCTCCTACAATGAGCAGTTCTTC	CSVAGRVSYNEQFF
TRBV13	TRBJ2-1	NA	few	TGTGCCAGCAGCGAGGTTGCCGTCTACAATGAGCAGTTCTTC	CASSEVAVYNEQFF
TRBV3-1	TRBJ2-4	NA	few	TGTGCCAGCAGCCAAGATTTCGTCGGCGGGGTTTCCCCATCGGCCAAAAACATTCAGTACTTC	CASSQDFVGGVSPSAKNIQYF
TRBV5-1	TRBJ2-1	NA	NA	TGCGCCAGCAGCTTGGGGCAGGCCACTCGCAATGAGCAGTTCTTC	CASSLGQATRNEQFF
TRBV6-1	TRBJ2-3	NA	few	TGTGCCAGCAGCCCAGGGGAAGTTTCTAGCACAGATACGCAGTATTTT	CASSPGEVSSTDTQYF
TRBV29-1	TRBJ2-5	TRBD1	many	TGCAGCGTTGAAAGGGGGCCGGGTGAGACCCAGTACTTC	CSVERGPGETQYF
TRBV10-3	TRBJ2-5	NA	many	TGTGCCATCAGTGAATTGCAGCAAGAGACCCAGTACTTC	CAISELQQETQYF
TRBV2	TRBJ2-5	NA	few	TGTGCCAGCAGCGTTACCCAAGAGACCCAGTACTTC	CASSVTQETQYF
TRBV12-3/TRBV12-4	TRBJ2-5	TRBD2	few	TGTGCCAGCAGTTTAGCTAGCGGGGGGGCAGAGACCCAGTACTTC	CASSLASGGAETQYF
TRBV4-2	TRBJ2-7	TRBD2	few	TGTGCCAGCAGCCACCCATTATCGGCTAGCGGGGCCTACGAGCAGTACTTC	CASSHPLSASGAYEQYF